These 8 T cell receptor beta chains came from one sample sequenced in a study of blood T cells in healthy people across ages (dated by TCRdb to the mid-2010s). To prepare the library, 5' RACE was applied. The instrument was an Illumina HiSeq 2500. The second PCR ran for roughly 7 to 11 cycles and used a J-beta primer mix along with a sample-barcoded 5' primer. The public reads were run again by TCRdb, first through fastp at Q25 and then through MiXCR, and only productive beta chains were kept. Every CDR3 protein is listed once, alongside the most common genes and DNA of its rows. The sample yields about 650,000 distinct CDR3 sequences; 40% to 65% were counted once. The ten biggest clones cover approximately 13% of the sample. Sequencing was done on a sample of blood. Receptors were obtained from an elderly woman in good health.

The rearrangement joins TRBV7-2 to TRBJ2-3; 8 bases line up with TRBD2. The CDR3 runs to 17 residues. V gave up 0 bases and J gave up 3 bases; unmatched junction bases: 8. CDR1 and CDR2 (germline): SGHTA, FQGNSA. Here the CDR3 reads CASSLASRREGTDTQYF. CDR3 DNA sequence: TGTGCCAGCAGCTTAGCGTCTAGACGGGAGGGGACAGATACGCAGTATTTT.

The chain is built from TRBV7-2 and TRBJ1-1; D not certain. Germline V CDR1 and CDR2: SGHTA, FQGNSA. Trimming removed 5 bases from V and 8 bases from J, with 15 bases in between. This CDR3 has 13 amino acids. CDR3 sequence reads: CASSPYSSLEAFF. The CDR3 DNA reads as TGTGCCAGCAGCCCCTATTCTTCTTTAGAAGCTTTCTTT.

J is TRBJ2-6 and V is TRBV19; no definite D call. V was cut by 8 bases and J by 0 bases, with 11 bases left in between. Germline CDR1 reads LNHDA; CDR2 reads SQIVND (reference sequence). CDR3 length: 15 residues. CDR3 in amino acids: CASGDGASGANVLTF. The CDR3 coding sequence is TGTGCCAGTGGTGACGGAGCCTCTGGGGCCAACGTCCTGACTTTC.

This clonotype was counted a few times. The chain recombines TRBV28 with TRBJ2-1; 12 bases line up with TRBD2. The CDR3 has 15 amino acids. The V gene end was trimmed by 5 bases and the J gene end by 7 bases; junction bases not matched to a gene: 6. Germline V CDR1 and CDR2: MDHEN, SYDVKM. The CDR3 is CASSTTSGRANEQFF. The CDR3 nucleotides are TGTGCCAGCAGTACGACTAGCGGGAGAGCGAATGAGCAGTTCTTC.

This chain connects TRBV20-1 to TRBJ1-1, with D hard to call. Germline CDR1 and CDR2: DFQATT and SNEGSKA (reference sequence). Trimming took off 7 bases at V and 0 bases at J, with 18 bases between the two ends. This CDR3 contains 15 residues. The chain's CDR3 is CSGLPLATVNTEAFF. The CDR3 nucleotides read TGCAGTGGACTCCCCCTGGCAACAGTGAACACTGAAGCTTTCTTT.

V and J are TRBV4-1 and TRBJ1-5, with no clear D. V was pared by 1 base and J by 4 bases, with 11 bases between. CDR1 is MGHRA and CDR2 is YSYEKL in the germline V gene. This CDR3 comprises 15 residues. The CDR3 is CASSQGPWGNQPQHF. CDR3 in DNA: TGCGCCAGCAGCCAAGGGCCCTGGGGAAATCAGCCCCAGCATTTT.

This chain links TRBV15 with TRBJ2-7; a weak D match, TRBD2 (6 bases). The V gene's germline CDR1 is LNHNV and CDR2 YYDKDF (reference sequence). There are 16 residues in the CDR3. Trimming removed 0 bases from V and 10 bases from J, with 22 bases in between. In nucleotides, the CDR3 is TGTGCCACCAGCAGAGATGCGAATAGGAGGGCAAACACTCAGTACTTC. Its protein product is CATSRDANRRANTQYF.

A remark on this clonotype: One base away lies a much larger clone, so this may be a sequencing read error. V gene TRBV6-5 combines with J gene TRBJ2-2; D may be TRBD1 or TRBD2 (6 bases each). The V gene's germline CDR1 is MNHEY and CDR2 SVGAGI. CDR3 length equals 15 residues. Trimming left V 2 bases short and J 6 bases short, with 13 bases between. CDR3 coding DNA: TGTGCCAGCAGTTACGCGGGACAATACGCCGGGGAGCTGTTTTTT. Its translation: CASSYAGQYAGELFF.